This entry is about one TCR beta chain. Antigen specificity is unknown. TCRdb analysed the RT-PCR reads with MiXCR anew, one entry per CDR3 protein. Of 650,000 to 800,000 distinct CDR3 sequences listed, over 11% are singletons. These data come from a study of response to subunit inactivated influenza vaccine. Study results and limitations: Authors suggested each seasonal flu vaccination may recruit only limited numbers of new T cells.

Germline V gene lookup returns CDR1 SGHNT and CDR2 YENEEA. The CDR3 loop spans 13 amino acids. The germline V and J ends were trimmed by 5 bases and 5 bases, with 12 bases remaining between them. This clonotype was sampled from a man in his fifties or sixties who received an inactivated influenza vaccine. The chain links TRBV11-3 to TRBJ2-5; D tentatively reads TRBD1 or TRBD2 (5 bases each). Sequencing used PBMCs from blood, obtained around 15 days before vaccination. The CDR3 nucleotides read TGTGCCAGCAGCCGAGAGGGGCCGGAGACCCAGTACTTC. Its translation: CASSREGPETQYF.